This T cell receptor (beta chain) appears in the sequencing data of a study of cytomegalovirus exposure and HLA in healthy donors. Overall study context: Ancestry clustering placed about 86% of more than 350 genotyped donors in the Caucasian-associated cluster. The study's findings and limits: Later findings reportedly placed an Asian-associated ancestry cluster below the approximately 670-donor mean for N-insertions. In vitro assays verified that a few CMV-associated chains recognized CMV antigens specifically.

13 Jbeta primers and 60 Vbeta primers were used for the PCR. Method: immunoSEQ multiplex PCR; TCRdb's copy keeps in-frame clones and lacks some. Of about 140,000 clones in the sample, approximately 84% were seen once. As regards this clone: Its antigen is still unknown.

The CDR3 consists of 15 residues. Germline CDR1 and CDR2: SGHAT and FQDESV (reference sequence). V gave up 1 base and J gave up 3 bases, with 13 bases separating them. This TCR derives from a man aged 25-45 years in good health and CMV-seropositive. The chain carries TRBV11-1 and TRBJ2-7; a weak D match, TRBD1 (6 bases). The specimen was PBMCs. Here the CDR3 reads CASSLEQGEHYEQYF. The CDR3 coding sequence is TGTGCCAGCAGCTTAGAACAGGGAGAACACTACGAGCAGTACTTC.